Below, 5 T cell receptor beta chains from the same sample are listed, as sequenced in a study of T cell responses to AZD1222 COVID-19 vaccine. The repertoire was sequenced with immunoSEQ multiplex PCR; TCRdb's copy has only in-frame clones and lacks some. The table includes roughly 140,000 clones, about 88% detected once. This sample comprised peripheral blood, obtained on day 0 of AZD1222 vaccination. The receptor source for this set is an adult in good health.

CDR3 nucleotide sequence: TGTGCCAGCAGCGGTCCGGGACAGGGGGATTCACCCCTCCACTTT. It yields the protein CASSGPGQGDSPLHF. This rearrangement joins TRBV9 to TRBJ1-6; 11 positions match TRBD1. Germline V gives CDR1 SGDLS, CDR2 YYNGEE. The V gene end was trimmed by 3 bases and the J gene end by 8 bases; junction bases not matched to a gene: 4. The CDR3 sequence is 15 residues long.

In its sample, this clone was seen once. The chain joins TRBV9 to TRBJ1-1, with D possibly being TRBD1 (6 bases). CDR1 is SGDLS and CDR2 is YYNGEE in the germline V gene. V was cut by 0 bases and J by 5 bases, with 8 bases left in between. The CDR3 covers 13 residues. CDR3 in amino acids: CASSVGGQTEAFF. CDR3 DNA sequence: TGTGCCAGCAGCGTAGGGGGGCAGACTGAAGCTTTCTTT.

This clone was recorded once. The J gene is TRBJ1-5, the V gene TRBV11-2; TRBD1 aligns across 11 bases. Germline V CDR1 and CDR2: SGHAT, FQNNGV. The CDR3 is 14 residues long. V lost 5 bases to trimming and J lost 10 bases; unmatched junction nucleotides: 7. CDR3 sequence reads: CASSPGTGGRPQHF. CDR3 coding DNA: TGTGCCAGCAGCCCCGGGACAGGGGGTCGTCCCCAGCATTTT.

The CDR3 bases are TGCAGCGCCCGACTGGGTGAAAAACTGTTTTTT. Amino acid sequence: CSARLGEKLFF. The chain joins TRBV29-1 to TRBJ1-4; D is unresolved. Trimming shortened V by 7 bases and J by 7 bases, and 10 bases separated the two germline ends. The CDR3 runs 11 residues. Germline V gene sequence: CDR1 SQVTM, CDR2 ANQGSEA. The full variable domain, its missing parts supplied by reference TRBV29-1 and TRBJ1-4, is SAVISQKPSRDICQRGTSLTIQCQVDSQVTMMFWYRQQPGQSLTLIATANQGSEATYESGFVIDKFPISRPNLTFSTLTVSNMSPEDSSIYLCSARLGEKLFFGSGTQLSVL.

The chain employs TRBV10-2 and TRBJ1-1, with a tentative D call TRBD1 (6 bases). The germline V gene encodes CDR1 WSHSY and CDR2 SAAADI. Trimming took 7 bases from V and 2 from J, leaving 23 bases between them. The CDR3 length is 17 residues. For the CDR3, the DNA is TGCGCCAGCATGGCCCCGACAGGTCGGGCCTCAAACACTGAAGCTTTCTTT. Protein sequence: CASMAPTGRASNTEAFF.